This paragraph reports one TCR beta chain. The sample is drawn from a study of blood T cell repertoires in COVID-19. Study-wide background: Both acute and convalescent COVID-19 samples were obtained from the United States, Italy and Spain. PBMCs, B-cell-depleted T cells, or T cells provided the cDNA or gDNA that made up the material.

In the source study's methods: From reference gene primer amplification, estimates of nucleated cell counts were derived. Sequencing used immunoSEQ multiplex PCR; TCRdb keeps in-frame clones, though not all of them. That table supplies the V and J calls and clone size; D and trimming were determined from the DNA. The sample has about 120,000 clones; around 80% are singletons. Germline V gene lookup returns CDR1 SSHAT and CDR2 FNYEAQ (reference sequence). Trimming took 5 bases from V and 1 from J; bases not matched to a gene: 13. The CDR3 is made up of 17 amino acids. The TCR sequence derives from a man aged 55 to 70 with active or convalescent COVID-19. The specimen was peripheral blood. V and J are TRBV7-7 and TRBJ1-1, with TRBD1 identical over 7 bases. The CDR3 DNA sequence: TGTGCCAGCAGCCTCAGACAGGGTAGCCCATCGAACACTGAAGCTTTCTTT. As protein: CASSLRQGSPSNTEAFF.